A selection of T cell receptor beta chains follows, all from one sample in a study of T-cell memory formation after mild COVID-19. MiXCR was run by TCRdb on the 5' RACE reads, yielding one entry per CDR3 protein. Here the sample spans hundreds of thousands of distinct CDR3 sequences, about 20% being singletons. The sequencing sample was made of PBMCs or a T cell subset sorted from them (not recorded which). The receptors here all came from an adult woman who had mild COVID-19 (a few samples of this study predate the infection). Cell type and time point are not known. Each CDR3 is given with its conserved first and last residue.

cdr3_aa: CASTQGSTDTQYF
j_call: TRBJ2-3
v_call: TRBV7-9

cdr3_aa: CASSISRGRTEAFF
j_call: TRBJ1-1
v_call: TRBV19

cdr3_aa: CASRFVTTDTQYF
j_call: TRBJ2-3
v_call: TRBV12-3/TRBV12-4

cdr3_aa: CASSTPNEQFF
j_call: TRBJ2-1
v_call: TRBV9

cdr3_aa: CASMPGQGIGEKLFF
j_call: TRBJ1-4
v_call: TRBV27

cdr3_aa: CSAPGPSYDGYTF
j_call: TRBJ1-2
v_call: TRBV29-1

cdr3_aa: CASSLVPSPMGNIQYF
j_call: TRBJ2-4
v_call: TRBV12-3/TRBV12-4

cdr3_aa: CASSLHSSGERNEQFF
j_call: TRBJ2-1
v_call: TRBV7-2

cdr3_aa: CASASTSGSRGIQYF
j_call: TRBJ2-4
v_call: TRBV5-1

cdr3_aa: CASSLGGVGTDTQYF
j_call: TRBJ2-3
v_call: TRBV5-1

cdr3_aa: CASSQYRGMDNEQFF
j_call: TRBJ2-1
v_call: TRBV4-1

cdr3_aa: CSASGGISYNEQFF
j_call: TRBJ2-1
v_call: TRBV20-1

cdr3_aa: CASAIWGGHDEQYF
j_call: TRBJ2-7
v_call: TRBV5-1

cdr3_aa: CASTKASVGDSYEQYF
j_call: TRBJ2-7
v_call: TRBV12-3/TRBV12-4

cdr3_aa: CASSQGIRTEAFF
j_call: TRBJ1-1
v_call: TRBV4-1

cdr3_aa: CASGLTISGNQNEQFF
j_call: TRBJ2-1
v_call: TRBV5-1

cdr3_aa: CASSVDFRVGSDTQYF
j_call: TRBJ2-3
v_call: TRBV9

cdr3_aa: CAIMTGGNTIYF
j_call: TRBJ1-3
v_call: TRBV10-3

cdr3_aa: CSVQGQSRGNTQYF
j_call: TRBJ2-3
v_call: TRBV29-1

cdr3_aa: CATRKGDYNEQFF
j_call: TRBJ2-1
v_call: TRBV24-1

cdr3_aa: CASSPLPGRADNEQFF
j_call: TRBJ2-1
v_call: TRBV3-1

cdr3_aa: CASSRRGTVNTGELFF
j_call: TRBJ2-2
v_call: TRBV7-3

cdr3_aa: CASSLTGEHSYGYTF
j_call: TRBJ1-2
v_call: TRBV5-1

cdr3_aa: CASSVGSPAEQFF
j_call: TRBJ2-1
v_call: TRBV6-4

cdr3_aa: CASKMDGASYEQYF
j_call: TRBJ2-7
v_call: TRBV7-9

cdr3_aa: CASSYSSLAGGETLYF
j_call: TRBJ2-5
v_call: TRBV6-6

cdr3_aa: CASSPRTLNTEAFF
j_call: TRBJ1-1
v_call: TRBV7-8

cdr3_aa: CASVESGANVLTF
j_call: TRBJ2-6
v_call: TRBV25-1

cdr3_aa: CASSLAYRSMNTEAFF
j_call: TRBJ1-1
v_call: TRBV7-9

cdr3_aa: CASSLSLSGGSTDTQYF
j_call: TRBJ2-3
v_call: TRBV5-1

cdr3_aa: CASSSGHRSSYNEQFF
j_call: TRBJ2-1
v_call: TRBV7-2

cdr3_aa: CASSSRDRALTGELFF
j_call: TRBJ2-2
v_call: TRBV7-2

cdr3_aa: CASSVAGEGFAGELFF
j_call: TRBJ2-2
v_call: TRBV9

cdr3_aa: CASSQFRGEPQETQYF
j_call: TRBJ2-5
v_call: TRBV4-3

cdr3_aa: CASSEALGRGIYGYTF
j_call: TRBJ1-2
v_call: TRBV2

cdr3_aa: CASRMTGGAAFF
j_call: TRBJ1-1
v_call: TRBV25-1

cdr3_aa: CASSSRDSDEQFF
j_call: TRBJ2-1
v_call: TRBV6-4

cdr3_aa: CASSLTPSTGYAGELFF
j_call: TRBJ2-2
v_call: TRBV7-3

cdr3_aa: CASSLAGGSTDTQYF
j_call: TRBJ2-3
v_call: TRBV5-1

cdr3_aa: CASSAWRQKETQYF
j_call: TRBJ2-5
v_call: TRBV4-3

cdr3_aa: CASSGDGVSYNEQFF
j_call: TRBJ2-1
v_call: TRBV4-1

cdr3_aa: CASTRTQGPGANVLTF
j_call: TRBJ2-6
v_call: TRBV18

cdr3_aa: CAWSAPGRQETQYF
j_call: TRBJ2-5
v_call: TRBV30

cdr3_aa: CASSQDRSHEQFF
j_call: TRBJ2-1
v_call: TRBV3-1

cdr3_aa: CASSPGRMGYEQYF
j_call: TRBJ2-7
v_call: TRBV18

cdr3_aa: CSVDKSGANTGELFF
j_call: TRBJ2-2
v_call: TRBV29-1

cdr3_aa: CASSIEDLGAEAFF
j_call: TRBJ1-1
v_call: TRBV4-1

cdr3_aa: CASSPRGGNWNTEAFF
j_call: TRBJ1-1
v_call: TRBV7-9

cdr3_aa: CATRGADGYTF
j_call: TRBJ1-2
v_call: TRBV24-1

cdr3_aa: CAISDRTSGSGNEQFF
j_call: TRBJ2-1
v_call: TRBV10-3

cdr3_aa: CASSRGGGDEQYF
j_call: TRBJ2-7
v_call: TRBV11-3

cdr3_aa: CSAVGGGPSYNEQFF
j_call: TRBJ2-1
v_call: TRBV20-1

cdr3_aa: CASSQRPGQAYEQYF
j_call: TRBJ2-7
v_call: TRBV5-1

cdr3_aa: CASSQRDRAQETQYF
j_call: TRBJ2-5
v_call: TRBV3-1

cdr3_aa: CASSSLGTSSQYF
j_call: TRBJ2-3
v_call: TRBV5-1